Presented here are 25 T cell receptor beta chains from one specimen sequenced in a study of T-cell memory formation after mild COVID-19. MiXCR, run by TCRdb on the 5' RACE reads, gives a single entry per CDR3 protein. The data show approximately 400,000 distinct CDR3 sequences, over 15% seen once. Input material: PBMCs or a T cell subset sorted from them (not recorded which). All receptors come from a young man who had mild COVID-19 (a few samples of this study predate the infection). Cell type and time point are not known.

The table lists this clonotype with a few counts. The CDR3 coding sequence is TGTGCCAGCAGCCAGTCCCCAGGGGCATACAATGAGCAGTTCTTC. It is translated as CASSQSPGAYNEQFF. The rearrangement joins TRBV14 to TRBJ2-1; TRBD1 might be the D (6 bases). Deletions cut 3 bases from V and 4 bases from J, with 13 bases between. The CDR3 extends over 15 amino acids. CDR1 and CDR2 from the germline V gene are SGHDN and FVKESK.

This clonotype was seen more than once but under ten times. The chain employs TRBV4-2 and TRBJ2-3; TRBD2 matches at 8 bases. CDR1 and CDR2 from the germline V gene are LGHNA and YNFKEQ. J lost 2 bases, V lost 4 bases, and 5 bases had no gene match. This CDR3 has 15 residues. As DNA, the CDR3 is TGTGCCAGCAGCCGTCGGGGGGGGGACACAGATACGCAGTATTTT. Translating it yields CASSRRGGDTDTQYF.

This clonotype was detected ten times or more. This sequence joins TRBV29-1 and TRBJ1-1; TRBD1 might be the D (5 bases). From germline, CDR1 is SQVTM and CDR2 ANQGSEA. V lost 2 bases, J lost 5 bases, and 12 bases lay in between. The CDR3 is made up of 13 amino acids. The CDR3 region has the DNA TGCAGCGTTGAAAACCTGGCAGGGACTGAAGCTTTCTTT. It codes for CSVENLAGTEAFF.

This rearrangement joins TRBV21-1 to TRBJ2-1; the table calls TRBD1, which could not be checked here. TRBV21-1 is marked as a pseudogene. This CDR3 has 19 residues. CDR3 nucleotides: TGTGCCAGCACCTTAAGTGGGACAGGGACTAGCCATTCCTACAATGAGCAGTTCTTC. This codes for CASTLSGTGTSHSYNEQFF.

Worth noting for this clonotype: The junction differs from germline at one of its ends, possibly a read error. The chain combines TRBV7-2 with TRBJ1-1, with a possible D match to TRBD1 (5 bases). This CDR3 spans 16 amino acids. CDR1 and CDR2 from the germline V gene are SGHTA and FQGNSA. DNA of the CDR3: TGTGCCAGCAGCTTAGCCATTTGGGGGGGAGGGCCCAACATGCTCTTT. Protein: CASSLAIWGGGPNMLF.

This clonotype appeared a few times. The chain joins TRBV2 to TRBJ1-1; perhaps TRBD1 as D (5 bases). Trimming removed 1 base at V and 5 bases at J, with 11 bases between. CDR3 length equals 14 residues. Germline CDR1 and CDR2: SNHLY and FYNNEI. CDR3: CASSEVSRATEAFF. The DNA of the CDR3 is TGTGCCAGCAGTGAAGTGAGCAGGGCTACTGAAGCTTTCTTT.

The genes are TRBV28 and TRBJ2-3; 8 bases fit TRBD1. Germline CDR1 reads MDHEN; CDR2 reads SYDVKM. The V segment lost 8 bases and the J segment 3 bases; nucleotides outside the gene matches: 13. The CDR3 loop spans 16 amino acids. The CDR3 spells CASSNLGQGKTDTQYF. The CDR3 region has the DNA TGTGCCAGCTCTAACCTCGGACAGGGAAAGACAGATACGCAGTATTTT. The variable domain in full, with the rest retrieved from reference TRBV28 and TRBJ2-3, is DVKVTQSSRYLVKRTGEKVFLECVQDMDHENMFWYRQDPGLGLRLIYFSYDVKMKEKGDIPEGYSVSREKKERFSLILESASTNQTSMYLCASSNLGQGKTDTQYFGPGTRLTVL.

The table lists this clonotype with a few counts. The V and J genes are TRBV12-3 or TRBV12-4 and TRBJ1-5; D gene ambiguous. V was shortened by 2 bases and J by 6 bases, with 14 bases between the two germline ends. The CDR3 totals 15 residues. CDR3 bases: TGTGCCAGCAGTTTACACCCTGCCGATAGTCAGCCCCAGCATTTT. Translation: CASSLHPADSQPQHF.

This clonotype appeared once. The chain carries TRBV7-2 and TRBJ2-2, with TRBD1 identical over 7 bases. With 2 bases clipped from V and 6 bases from J, the junction kept 6 bases outside the gene matches. Germline values: CDR1 SGHTA, CDR2 FQGNSA. The CDR3 extends over 15 amino acids. The DNA for the CDR3 is TGTGCCAGCAGCTTATTTGGTCAGGGGGCCGGGGAGCTGTTTTTT. Translating it yields CASSLFGQGAGELFF.

The sample holds a few counts of this clonotype. The V gene is TRBV5-4, the J gene TRBJ2-1; perhaps TRBD1 as D (5 bases). The ends were cut back, 0 bases at V and 7 bases at J, with 11 bases in the middle. CDR3 length equals 14 residues. CDR1 SGHNT and CDR2 YYREEE come from the germline V gene (reference sequence). The CDR3 coding sequence is TGTGCCAGCAGCTTGGTGGGGCTGCGGAATGAGCAGTTCTTC. It encodes CASSLVGLRNEQFF. Variable domain in full (rest from reference TRBV5-4 and TRBJ2-1): ETGVTQSPTHLIKTRGQQVTLRCSSQSGHNTVSWYQQALGQGPQFIFQYYREEENGRGNFPPRFSGLQFPNYSSELNVNALELDDSALYLCASSLVGLRNEQFFGPGTRLTVL.

This clonotype was recorded a few times. The rearrangement joins TRBV6-2 or TRBV6-3 to TRBJ2-1; 10 bases match TRBD2. Germline V gives CDR1 MNHEY, CDR2 SVGEGT. V was clipped by 4 bases and J by 0 bases; unmatched bases: 3. This CDR3 has 16 residues. The CDR3 protein is CASSLVAGGSYNEQFF. CDR3 DNA: TGTGCCAGCAGTTTGGTAGCGGGGGGCTCCTACAATGAGCAGTTCTTC.

V and J are TRBV4-2 and TRBJ1-2; no clear D. With 1 base removed from V and 0 bases from J, the gap between germline ends came to 18 bases. Germline values: CDR1 LGHNA, CDR2 YNFKEQ. The CDR3 covers 18 residues. The CDR3 region is CASSQGLASRSANYGYTF. CDR3 nucleotide sequence: TGTGCCAGCAGCCAAGGGTTAGCCAGCCGTTCAGCTAACTATGGCTACACCTTC.

V is TRBV6-2 or TRBV6-3 and J is TRBJ1-1, with D possibly being TRBD1 (6 bases). V gave up 4 bases and J gave up 6 bases, with 15 bases separating them. CDR1 and CDR2 (germline): MNHEY, SVGEGT. The CDR3 contains 14 residues. The CDR3 loop is CASSSGGGSPEAFF. The CDR3 DNA reads as TGTGCCAGCAGTTCTGGGGGCGGGAGCCCTGAAGCTTTCTTT.

This clonotype was recorded a few times. The chain links TRBV7-9 to TRBJ2-2; 11 positions match TRBD2. Unmatched junction bases numbered 9, after V lost 4 bases and J lost 2 bases. From germline, CDR1 is SEHNR and CDR2 FQNEAQ (reference sequence). CDR3 size: 18 residues. Written as DNA, the CDR3 is TGTGCCAGCAGCTCAACCCTACTAGCGGGGGAAAACACCGGGGAGCTGTTTTTT. It translates to CASSSTLLAGENTGELFF.

This chain joins TRBV20-1 and TRBJ1-1, with 7 bases fitting TRBD1. Germline CDR1 is DFQATT and CDR2 is SNEGSKA (reference sequence). J gave up 8 bases and V 6 bases, and 12 bases lay outside the gene matches. This CDR3 region has 13 residues. CDR3 in amino acids: CSALPQGGGEAFF. As DNA, the CDR3 is TGCAGTGCGCTACCCCAGGGGGGAGGCGAAGCTTTCTTT.

The CDR3 region has the DNA TGCAGTGCTAGGGGCGGGGGCCCCTACAATGAGCAGTTCTTC. Protein product: CSARGGGPYNEQFF. This chain connects TRBV20-1 to TRBJ2-1, with D perhaps TRBD2 (7 bases). V was pared by 3 bases and J by 2 bases, with 11 bases between. Germline-derived CDR1 and CDR2 are DFQATT and SNEGSKA (reference sequence). This CDR3 is built from 14 residues.

The chain combines TRBV14 with TRBJ2-3; tentative D call: TRBD2 (6 bases). The V gene's germline CDR1 is SGHDN and CDR2 FVKESK. The CDR3 has 17 residues. Between the trimmed V and J ends, which lost 4 bases and 2 bases, there was a span of 19 bases. CDR3 sequence (DNA): TGTGCCAGCAGCCCGTGGGACTCTACTTTTACCACAGATACGCAGTATTTT. Its translation is CASSPWDSTFTTDTQYF.

For the CDR3, the DNA is TGTGCCAGCAGCCGCACTAGCGGGGGGGCTTCCTACAATGAGCAGTTCTTC. This translates into CASSRTSGGASYNEQFF. J is TRBJ2-1 and V is TRBV7-9; TRBD2 matches at 13 bases. V dropped 5 bases and J dropped 1; count of bases not matched to a gene: 5. Germline CDR1 and CDR2: SEHNR and FQNEAQ (reference sequence). The CDR3 consists of 17 residues.

This clonotype was observed a few times. V gene TRBV9 combines with J gene TRBJ2-3; no clear D gene. Germline V gene data show CDR1 as SGDLS and CDR2 as YYNGEE. CDR3 length: 16 residues. V was pared by 3 bases and J by 0 bases, with 14 bases between. CDR3 DNA: TGTGCCAGCAGCGCGCAGGTGAAAACTAGCACAGATACGCAGTATTTT. Residues: CASSAQVKTSTDTQYF. Supplemented by reference TRBV9 and TRBJ2-3, the full variable domain reads DSGVTQTPKHLITATGQRVTLRCSPRSGDLSVYWYQQSLDQGLQFLIQYYNGEERAKGNILERFSAQQFPDLHSELNLSSLELGDSALYFCASSAQVKTSTDTQYFGPGTRLTVL.

This clonotype was detected a few times. The chain recombines TRBV7-9 with TRBJ1-2, with TRBD1 as a possible D gene (6 bases). This CDR3 is built from 15 residues. Trimming stripped 4 bases from V and 4 bases from J, with 16 bases between. CDR1 is SEHNR and CDR2 is FQNEAQ in the germline V gene (reference sequence). The CDR3 sequence: CASSSSGGAGYGYTF. The CDR3 DNA sequence: TGTGCCAGCAGCTCGTCTGGGGGGGCCGGCTATGGCTACACCTTC.

The chain carries TRBV7-3 and TRBJ1-1; D is unresolved. The germline V gene encodes CDR1 SGHTA and CDR2 FQGTGA. V lost 6 bases and J lost 4, with 9 bases in between. The CDR3 runs 12 residues. CDR3 region: CASRLSPTEAFF. The CDR3 DNA reads TGTGCCAGCAGATTGTCCCCCACTGAAGCTTTCTTT.

The chain carries TRBV5-4 and TRBJ2-1; 7 bases are a match to TRBD2. J gave up 13 bases and V 0 bases, and 10 bases lay outside the gene matches. The CDR3 extends over 14 amino acids. Per germline, CDR1 SGHNT and CDR2 YYREEE (reference sequence). DNA for the CDR3: TGTGCCAGCAGCTTGGCCGGGGAAGGGGACTACCAGTTCTTC. It encodes CASSLAGEGDYQFF.

Concerning this clonotype itself: A junction end diverges from the germline sequence, so it may reflect a read error. This sequence joins TRBV5-1 and TRBJ1-4, with D possibly TRBD1 on 5 matching bases. This CDR3 has 13 amino acids. The germline gives CDR1 SGHRS, CDR2 YFSETQ. DNA of the CDR3: TGCGCCAGCAGCTTCGATTGGGGGGAAAAACTGATTTTT. Its protein product is CASSFDWGEKLIF.

This clonotype appeared a few times. The chain combines TRBV28 with TRBJ2-7, with 13 bases fitting TRBD2. CDR3 length: 14 amino acids. Trimming cost V 7 bases and J 6 bases; bases outside gene matches: 6. Germline CDR1 and CDR2: MDHEN and SYDVKM. CDR3 residues: CASIRTSGGFEQYV. DNA of the CDR3: TGTGCCAGCATTAGGACTAGCGGGGGTTTCGAGCAGTACGTC.

The rearrangement uses TRBV28 and TRBJ1-4, with a possible D match to TRBD1 (5 bases). This CDR3 region has 15 residues. Trimming pared 3 bases from V and 6 bases from J, leaving 14 bases between. Germline CDR1 MDHEN, CDR2 SYDVKM. CDR3 DNA: TGTGCCAGCAGTTTGGACACCCCGTCATATGAAAAACTGTTTTTT. Amino acids: CASSLDTPSYEKLFF.